Shown below are 9 T cell receptor beta chains from a single sample sequenced in a study of cytomegalovirus exposure and HLA in healthy donors. The PCR made use of 60 Vbeta and 13 Jbeta primers. Clones were read by immunoSEQ multiplex PCR, and TCRdb kept only the in-frame ones, dropping some. The sample carries 150,000 to 200,000 clones, approximately 85% recorded once. The sample consisted of PBMCs. These receptors all come from a man aged 18 to 29 in good health and CMV-seropositive.

The chain combines TRBV19 with TRBJ2-7, with 7 bases fitting TRBD2. V shed 7 bases and J 2 bases; nucleotides not matched to a gene: 11. CDR3 length: 15 amino acids. CDR1 and CDR2 from the germline V gene are LNHDA and SQIVND (reference sequence). In DNA, the CDR3 is TGTGCCAGTAATGCAGCGGGGAACGCCACCTACGAGCAGTACTTC. It is translated as CASNAAGNATYEQYF.

The CDR3 coding sequence is TGTGCCAGCAGCGTAGTCCAGGATCTTAACTATGGCTACACCTTC. Protein: CASSVVQDLNYGYTF. The rearrangement uses TRBV9 and TRBJ1-2; D call uncertain. Germline CDR1 is SGDLS and CDR2 is YYNGEE. V lost 0 bases to trimming and J lost 1 base, with 10 bases between them. This CDR3 comprises 15 residues.

This clone was recorded only once. This chain links TRBV5-1 with TRBJ2-1, with TRBD1 matching 9 bases. Germline CDR1 is SGHRS and CDR2 is YFSETQ. The CDR3 consists of 15 residues. The V gene end was trimmed by 0 bases and the J gene end by 9 bases; junction bases not matched to a gene: 7. The CDR3 region is CASSLGGTGILEQFF. For the CDR3, the DNA is TGCGCCAGCAGCTTGGGCGGGACAGGGATACTTGAGCAGTTCTTC.

The rearrangement joins TRBV6-1 to TRBJ2-7, with a tentative D call TRBD2 (7 bases). The V gene's germline CDR1 is MNHNS and CDR2 SASEGT. This CDR3 has 14 residues. V lost 7 bases, J lost 3 bases, and 16 bases lay in between. CDR3 in amino acids: CASTTGGHFYEQYF. The CDR3 nucleotides read TGTGCCAGCACTACGGGGGGACACTTCTACGAGCAGTACTTC.

The chain carries TRBV29-1 and TRBJ2-1, with TRBD2 matching 13 bases. Germline V lookup: CDR1 SQVTM, CDR2 ANQGSEA. CDR3 length: 13 amino acids. The trim removed 7 bases at V and 9 bases at J, leaving 6 bases unmatched. The CDR3 DNA reads TGCAGCGCCACTAGCGGGGGGGGTGGTGAGCAGTTCTTC. Amino acid sequence: CSATSGGGGEQFF.

The chain joins TRBV7-2 to TRBJ1-4, with a tentative D call TRBD1 (5 bases). Per the germline V gene, CDR1 is SGHTA and CDR2 is FQGNSA. Trimming cost V 5 bases and J 7 bases, with 17 bases left between them. The CDR3 is 15 amino acids. The DNA of the CDR3 is TGTGCCAGCAGCGTAGGAGGGGCGGGGGGTGAAAAACTGTTTTTT. It is translated as CASSVGGAGGEKLFF. Variable domain in full (rest from reference TRBV7-2 and TRBJ1-4): GAGVSQSPSNKVTEKGKDVELRCDPISGHTALYWYRQSLGQGLEFLIYFQGNSAPDKSGLPSDRFSAERTGGSVSTLTIQRTQQEDSAVYLCASSVGGAGGEKLFFGSGTQLSVL.

The DNA of the CDR3 is TGTGCCAGCAGCCAACCGGGTAGAGTAAGCAGCTCCTACGAGCAGTACTTC. Amino acids: CASSQPGRVSSSYEQYF. The chain has TRBV14 and TRBJ2-7; D gene unclear. The V gene lost 2 bases and the J gene lost 0 bases, with 17 bases spanning the gap. Per germline, CDR1 SGHDN and CDR2 FVKESK. The CDR3 loop spans 17 amino acids.

The chain carries TRBV4-3 and TRBJ1-2; 7 nucleotides match TRBD1. CDR3 size: 20 residues. The V and J ends lost 0 bases and 2 bases, in that order; junction bases with no gene match: 18. The V gene's germline CDR1 is LGHNA and CDR2 YSLEER. This chain's CDR3 is CASSQEPIRDRFLTNYGYTF. CDR3 coding DNA: TGCGCCAGCAGCCAAGAACCCATTCGGGACAGATTTCTCACCAACTATGGCTACACCTTC.

This chain links TRBV29-1 with TRBJ2-3; the D is unclear. This CDR3 contains 11 residues. Germline CDR1 reads SQVTM; CDR2 reads ANQGSEA. V dropped 4 bases and J dropped 4 bases, with 6 bases sitting between them. CDR3: CSVGGADTQYF. The DNA for the CDR3 is TGCAGCGTTGGTGGAGCAGATACGCAGTATTTT.